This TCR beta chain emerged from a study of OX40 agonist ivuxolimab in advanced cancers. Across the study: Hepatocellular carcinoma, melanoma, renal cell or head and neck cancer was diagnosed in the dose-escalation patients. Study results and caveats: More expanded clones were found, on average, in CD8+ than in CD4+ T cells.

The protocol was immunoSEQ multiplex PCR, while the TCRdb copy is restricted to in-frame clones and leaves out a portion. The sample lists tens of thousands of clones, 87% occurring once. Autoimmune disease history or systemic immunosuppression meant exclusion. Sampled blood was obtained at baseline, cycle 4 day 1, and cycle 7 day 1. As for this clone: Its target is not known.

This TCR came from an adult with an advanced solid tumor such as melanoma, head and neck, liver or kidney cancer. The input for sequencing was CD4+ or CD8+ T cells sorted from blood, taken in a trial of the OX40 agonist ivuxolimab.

The CDR3 loop reads CASTLRGRGTEAFF. As DNA, the CDR3 is TGTGCCAGCACACTCAGGGGCCGGGGCACTGAAGCTTTCTTT. The rearrangement uses TRBV6-1 and TRBJ1-1; tentatively, D is TRBD1 (6 bases). Trimming took 7 bases from V and 4 from J, leaving 16 bases between them. Germline V lookup: CDR1 MNHNS, CDR2 SASEGT. The CDR3 totals 14 residues.